This T cell receptor (beta chain) was recovered during a study of shared clonotypes between healthy human individuals. The overall study: The people who gave samples were two women and a few men aged 18 to 49. Three plates were used per donor for CD4 naive, three for CD4 memory, two for CD8 naive and one for CD8 memory.

Here immunoSEQ multiplex PCR was the method, and the copy in TCRdb shows in-frame clones only, minus some. This table has roughly 850,000 clones, about 96% appearing once. The CDR3 is 16 amino acids. Germline V gene data show CDR1 as SGHTA and CDR2 as FQGTGA. J was trimmed by 6 bases and V by 2 bases; bases with no gene match: 9. Selected positively for CCR7 and CD45RO-negative, naive CD8 cells excluded terminally differentiated effector memory CD45RA+ cells. Donors had no recently reported acute infections or vaccinations and were HIV-negative. Everyone who donated was a Caucasian adult who lived in Nashville, Tennessee.

The receptor's source is a man aged 25 to 40 in good health. V usage is TRBV7-3 and J usage is TRBJ2-1; 8 bases agree with TRBD2. Source material: naive CD8+ T cells sorted from blood. In DNA, the CDR3 is TGTGCCAGCAGCTTAGAAAGCGGGAGTAGTGGCAATGAGCAGTTCTTC. This codes for CASSLESGSSGNEQFF.